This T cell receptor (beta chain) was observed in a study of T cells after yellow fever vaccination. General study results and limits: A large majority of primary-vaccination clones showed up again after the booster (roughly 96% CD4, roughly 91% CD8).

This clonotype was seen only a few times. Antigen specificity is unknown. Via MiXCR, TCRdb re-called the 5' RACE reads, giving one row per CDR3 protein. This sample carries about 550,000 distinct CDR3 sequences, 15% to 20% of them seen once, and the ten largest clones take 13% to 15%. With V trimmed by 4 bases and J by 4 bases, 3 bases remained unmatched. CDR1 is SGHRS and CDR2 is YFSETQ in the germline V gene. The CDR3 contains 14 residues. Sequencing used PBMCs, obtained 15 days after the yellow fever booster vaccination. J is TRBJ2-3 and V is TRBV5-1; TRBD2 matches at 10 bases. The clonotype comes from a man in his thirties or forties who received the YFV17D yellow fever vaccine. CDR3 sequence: CASSGLAESDTQYF. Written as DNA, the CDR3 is TGCGCCAGCAGCGGACTAGCGGAGTCAGATACGCAGTATTTT.